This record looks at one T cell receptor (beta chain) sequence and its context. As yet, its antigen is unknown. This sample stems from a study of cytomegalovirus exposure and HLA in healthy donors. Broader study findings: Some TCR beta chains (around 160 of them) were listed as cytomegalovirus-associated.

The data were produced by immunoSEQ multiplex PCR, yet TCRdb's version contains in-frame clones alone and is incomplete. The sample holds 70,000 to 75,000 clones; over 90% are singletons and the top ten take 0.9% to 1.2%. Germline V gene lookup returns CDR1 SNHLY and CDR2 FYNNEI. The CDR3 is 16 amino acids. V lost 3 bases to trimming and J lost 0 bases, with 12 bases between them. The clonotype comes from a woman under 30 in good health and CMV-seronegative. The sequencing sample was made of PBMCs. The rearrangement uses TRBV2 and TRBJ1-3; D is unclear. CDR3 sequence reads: CASSDGSVRSGNTIYF. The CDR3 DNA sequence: TGTGCCAGCAGTGACGGGTCAGTCCGCTCTGGAAACACCATATATTTT.